This TCR beta chain was recovered during a study of OX40 agonist ivuxolimab in advanced cancers. Findings and caveats of the study: CD4+ and CD8+ blood T cells expanded clonally by week 6 at 0.1 to 3.0 mg/kg. In CD8+ T cells, expanded clones were on average more numerous than in CD4+.

Germline loops: CDR1 SGHTA, CDR2 FQGNSA. The CDR3 totals 14 residues. The V and J ends lost 0 bases and 1 base respectively, with 6 bases between them. About this clone: The antigen is unknown.

This table comes from immunoSEQ multiplex PCR, and its TCRdb copy is limited to in-frame clones, with some not included. Of about 35,000 clones in the sample, roughly four fifths were seen once. Patients were ineligible given autoimmune disease history or systemic immunosuppression. This clonotype was sampled from an adult with an advanced solid tumor such as melanoma, head and neck, liver or kidney cancer. The sample was CD4+ or CD8+ T cells sorted from blood, taken in a trial of the OX40 agonist ivuxolimab. The rearrangement links TRBV7-2 to TRBJ1-1, with D uncertain. CDR3: CASSLANRNTEAFF. Written as DNA, the CDR3 is TGTGCCAGCAGCTTAGCAAACAGGAACACTGAAGCTTTCTTT.